This T cell receptor (beta chain) was identified during a study of molecular identifiers for immune sequencing clone quantification. The CDR3 totals 12 residues. The germline V gene encodes CDR1 LNHDA and CDR2 SQIVND (reference sequence). Trimming at V came to 10 bases and at J to 3 bases, leaving 6 bases not matched to a gene. This clonotype was seen many times. TCRdb used MiXCR to reprocess the PCR reads, holding one entry per CDR3 protein. The sample holds some 320,000 distinct CDR3 sequences; over 20% are singletons and the top ten take approximately 0.8%. J is TRBJ2-7 and V is TRBV19; 7 bases line up with TRBD1. What was sequenced was naive CD8+ T cells from blood, with Jurkat cell RNA spiked in. Subset meaning: FACS-sorted CD8+CD4-CCR7+CD45RA+ naive T cells. The TCR was taken from a human donor in good health. Some libraries in this study had Jurkat cell RNA spiked in. CDR3 in amino acids: CATSRDSYEQYF. The CDR3 DNA follows: TGTGCCACGTCCCGGGACAGCTACGAGCAGTACTTC.